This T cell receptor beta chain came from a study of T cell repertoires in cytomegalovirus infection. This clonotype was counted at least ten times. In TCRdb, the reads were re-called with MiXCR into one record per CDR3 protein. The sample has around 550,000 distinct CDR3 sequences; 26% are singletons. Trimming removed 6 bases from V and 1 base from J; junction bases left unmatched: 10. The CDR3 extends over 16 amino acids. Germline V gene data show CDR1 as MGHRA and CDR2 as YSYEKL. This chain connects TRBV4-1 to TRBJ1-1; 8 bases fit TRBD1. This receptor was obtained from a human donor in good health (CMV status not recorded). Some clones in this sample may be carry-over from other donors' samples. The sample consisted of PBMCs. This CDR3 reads CASSQTGAIGNTEAFF. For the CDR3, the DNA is TGCGCCAGCAGTCAGACAGGGGCTATAGGGAACACTGAAGCTTTCTTT.